This T cell receptor beta chain came from a study of response to subunit inactivated influenza vaccine. Study-wide results and limits: With each seasonal influenza vaccination, the authors suggested, few new T cells are recruited.

V lost 4 bases to trimming and J lost 1 base, with 8 bases between them. This CDR3 has 13 amino acids. Germline lookup yields CDR1 SNHLY and CDR2 FYNNEI. This clonotype was detected many times. Its matching antigen is unknown. TCRdb recomputed calls from the RT-PCR reads with MiXCR, one row per CDR3 protein. The sample contains about 520,000 distinct CDR3 sequences, roughly 7.9% of which appear only once. The chain recombines TRBV2 with TRBJ2-7; no reliable D call. The TCR originated in a man aged 50 to 69 who received an inactivated influenza vaccine. The input for sequencing was PBMCs from blood, taken around 25 months after vaccination. In DNA, the CDR3 is TGTGCCAGCAGTGGAGGCGGATCCTACGAGCAGTACTTC. As protein: CASSGGGSYEQYF.